This T cell receptor (beta chain) is from a study of blood T cell repertoires in COVID-19. Study background: From T cells, B-cell-depleted T cells, or PBMCs came the material, which was cDNA or gDNA.

Participants came from about two dozen US areas, aged roughly 18 to 95 years. Donors were grouped by their self-reported clinical history. Germline V CDR1 and CDR2: LNHDA, SQIVND (reference sequence). The trim removed 7 bases at V and 7 bases at J, leaving 16 bases unmatched. The CDR3 sequence is 17 residues long. Original methodology: Estimation of nucleated cell counts was performed using reference gene primer amplification. Here immunoSEQ multiplex PCR was the method, and the copy in TCRdb shows in-frame clones only, minus some. That table is the source of V, J and clone size, and D and trimming were worked out from the DNA. The data hold under 300,000 clones, with around 89% observed a single time.

Specimen: PBMCs or T cells enriched from blood (not recorded which). The origin of this receptor is a woman between 35 and 50 years old with acute COVID-19. The rearrangement uses TRBV19 and TRBJ1-5, with 10 bases lining up with TRBD1. CDR3 amino acids: CASTRGGTGVRSQPQHF. The DNA for the CDR3 is TGTGCCAGTACAAGAGGAGGGACAGGGGTTCGGAGCCAGCCCCAGCATTTT. The full variable domain, rest sourced from reference TRBV19 and TRBJ1-5, is DGGITQSPKYLFRKEGQNVTLSCEQNLNHDAMYWYRQDPGQGLRLIYYSQIVNDFQKGDIAEGYSVSREKKESFPLTVTSAQKNPTAFYLCASTRGGTGVRSQPQHFGDGTRLSIL.